Listed below are T cell receptor beta chains from one sample, sequenced in a study of blood T cells in healthy people across ages. TCRdb re-called the 5' RACE reads with MiXCR, one entry per CDR3 protein. The data show 1.4 million to 1.5 million distinct CDR3 sequences, 42% seen once. The source material was blood. The receptors here all came from a woman younger than 35 in good health. The CDR3 runs from the conserved cysteine through the conserved F or W. D genes are given only for firm matches. For some rows the clone size is stated as once, few or many, or as a class when expanded; others skip it.

D,size,V,J,DNA,CDR3
-,few,TRBV28,TRBJ1-2,TGTGCCATTCCGGACACTTCGGGAGGCTATGGCTACACCTTC,CAIPDTSGGYGYTF
-,-,TRBV20-1,TRBJ2-3,TGCAGTGCTGGCCTGCGGGATACGCAGTATTTT,CSAGLRDTQYF
TRBD1,few,TRBV20-1,TRBJ1-2,TGCAGCGCCGGGACAGGGGAGGGCTACACCTTC,CSAGTGEGYTF
-,-,TRBV6-6,TRBJ1-3,TGTGCCAGCAGGTACACTTCGTTGGGAAACACCAAATATTTT,CASRYTSLGNTKYF
-,many,TRBV10-3,TRBJ2-1,TGTGCCATCCTACGAGGAGGGGACCCTGACTACAATGAGCAGTTCTTC,CAILRGGDPDYNEQFF
TRBD2,many,TRBV6-5,TRBJ2-3,TGTGCCAGCTGGGGGGGTCGACTAGCGGACACAGATACGCAGTATTTT,CASWGGRLADTDTQYF
-,few,TRBV5-5,TRBJ1-4,TGTGCCAGCAGCACCGAATACAGGTCTAATGAAAAACTGTTTTTT,CASSTEYRSNEKLFF
-,-,TRBV20-1,TRBJ2-7,TGCAGTGCTAGTAGTCACCGTAACTACGAGCAGTACTTC,CSASSHRNYEQYF
-,few,TRBV10-2,TRBJ2-5,TGCGCCAGCAGTGAGTCTAGTGGCCTTCGGGAGACCCAGTACTTC,CASSESSGLRETQYF
-,few,TRBV7-9,TRBJ2-7,TGTGCCAGCAGCCCCGAGATAGCCATCGGTCTCTCTCTCTACGAGCAGTACTTC,CASSPEIAIGLSLYEQYF
-,-,TRBV20-1,TRBJ2-1,TGCAGTGCTACTAGTGTCTCCTACAATGAGCAGTTCTTC,CSATSVSYNEQFF
TRBD1,-,TRBV2,TRBJ1-2,TGTGCCAGCAGTGTGGGGACAGGGGGCTATGGCTACACCTTC,CASSVGTGGYGYTF
-,few,TRBV30,TRBJ2-7,TGTGCCTGGAGCCTCGGCCGTGGCGAGCAGTACTTC,CAWSLGRGEQYF
-,-,TRBV6-1,TRBJ2-4,TGTGCCAGCAGTGAAGCGACAGCACAAGCCAAAAACATTCAGTACTTC,CASSEATAQAKNIQYF
-,few,TRBV5-4,TRBJ2-1,TGTGCCAGCAGCTTGGCCCGTGGGAACGATGAGCAGTTCTTC,CASSLARGNDEQFF
-,-,TRBV20-1,TRBJ1-6,TGCAGTGCACGGGGCAGAACAAGCTCCTATAATTCACCCCTCCACTTT,CSARGRTSSYNSPLHF
-,few,TRBV18,TRBJ2-5,TGTGCCAGCTCACCCGACCCGAGGGAGACCCAGTACTTC,CASSPDPRETQYF
-,-,TRBV11-2,TRBJ2-3,TGTGCCAGCAGCTTCTCATCTACCACAGATACGCAGTATTTT,CASSFSSTTDTQYF
-,few,TRBV7-9,TRBJ2-1,TGTGCCAGCAGTGCCGCGGGCCGTAGCCAGTTCTTC,CASSAAGRSQFF
-,-,TRBV5-1,TRBJ2-7,TGCGCCAGCAGCTTGGGGGTCGGGGCCGGATACGAGCAGTACTTC,CASSLGVGAGYEQYF
-,-,TRBV7-2,TRBJ2-4,TGTGCCAGCAGCTTATTCGGAACACCAAACAAAAACATTCAGTACTTC,CASSLFGTPNKNIQYF
-,-,TRBV7-9,TRBJ1-3,TGTGCCAGCAGCTTATCGGCCGTCTCTGGAAACACCATATATTTT,CASSLSAVSGNTIYF